This TCR beta chain was retrieved from a study of T cell changes during pregnancy in multiple sclerosis (dated by TCRdb to 2018 to 2020). As for the study more broadly: In women with multiple sclerosis, the researchers looked at how the T cell repertoire shifted as pregnancy progressed.

Notes on this clone: This clone's antigen is unknown. No qualities accompany the bases; no much larger clone lies one base away.

Taken from the germline V gene (reference sequence), the CDR1 and CDR2 loops are MNHEY and SMNVEV. V is pruned by 3 bases and J by 1 base, leaving 9 bases of the junction without a gene match. Including cysteine and phenylalanine, the CDR3 has 17 amino acids. Only the CDR3 portion is preserved as DNA: 51 bases, with reading frame beginning at the first base. Library preparation employed the immunoSEQ multiplex PCR assay. The table comes from immuneACCESS by way of TCRdb, which keeps in-frame sequences with V and J called. Part of the clones is missing from these tables; in studies checked, under half for an unresolved V gene and the rest for unknown reasons. The sample includes 70,000 to 100,000 clones, with about 94% observed a single time. The top ten clones comprise around 2.2% of the sample.

Sequencing used peripheral blood, obtained in the third trimester of pregnancy. The chain is assembled from TRBV27 and TRBJ2-7; 10 bases in between match TRBD2. The clonotype originates from a female donor with multiple sclerosis, enrolled in a pregnancy study. The nucleotide sequence reads TGTGCCAGCAGTTTGCGTTCGGGGACTAGCGTATCCTACGAGCAGTACTTC. This sequence encodes CASSLRSGTSVSYEQYF.